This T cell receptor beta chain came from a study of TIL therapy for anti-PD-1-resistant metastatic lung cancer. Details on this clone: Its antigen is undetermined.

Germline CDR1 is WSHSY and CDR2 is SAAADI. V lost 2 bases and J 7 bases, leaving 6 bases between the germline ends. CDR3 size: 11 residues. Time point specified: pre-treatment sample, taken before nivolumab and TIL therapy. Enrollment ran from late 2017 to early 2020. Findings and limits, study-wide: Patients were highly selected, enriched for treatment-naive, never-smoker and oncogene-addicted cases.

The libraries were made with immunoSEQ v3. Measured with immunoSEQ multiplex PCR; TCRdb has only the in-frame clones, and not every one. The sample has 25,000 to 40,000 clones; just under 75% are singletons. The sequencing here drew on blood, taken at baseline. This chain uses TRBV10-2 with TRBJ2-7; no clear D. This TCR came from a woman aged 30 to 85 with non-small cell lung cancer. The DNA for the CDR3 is TGCGCCAGCAGTGAGGCAGCAGAGCAGTACTTC. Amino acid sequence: CASSEAAEQYF.